Presented here are 16 T cell receptor beta chains from one specimen sequenced in a study of neurological immune-mediated disorders. TCRdb recomputed calls from the 5' RACE reads with MiXCR, one row per CDR3 protein. The sample comprises roughly 62,000 distinct CDR3 sequences, over 10% of which are singletons, and 1.8% rests with the top ten. The specimen was PBMCs. All receptors derive from a man aged 55 to 69 in good health.

This clonotype was recorded at least ten times. This chain links TRBV20-1 with TRBJ2-7; TRBD2 matches at 12 bases. Germline lookup yields CDR1 DFQATT and CDR2 SNEGSKA (reference sequence). The CDR3 consists of 15 residues. V shed 4 bases and J 1 base; nucleotides not matched to a gene: 5. The DNA of the CDR3 is TGCAGTGCTAACCCGACTAGCGGGGGATCCTACGAGCAGTACTTC. It encodes CSANPTSGGSYEQYF.

This clonotype was counted many times. This rearrangement joins TRBV7-8 to TRBJ1-5; D ambiguous. CDR1 SGHVS and CDR2 FQNEAQ come from the germline V gene. V gave up 3 bases and J gave up 7 bases, with 19 bases separating them. The CDR3 runs 16 residues. CDR3 in DNA: TGTGCCAGCAGCTTGTTAGCGGACGTTGGAGGCCAGCCCCAGCATTTT. This gives the protein CASSLLADVGGQPQHF.

This clonotype came up many times. This chain joins TRBV4-3 and TRBJ2-1; 9 bases line up with TRBD1. CDR3 length equals 15 residues. Germline values: CDR1 LGHNA, CDR2 YSLEER. The trim removed 1 base at V and 7 bases at J, leaving 5 bases unmatched. The CDR3 nucleotides are TGCGCCAGCAGCCAAGGGACAGGGGTCAGAAATGAGCAGTTCTTC. Protein sequence: CASSQGTGVRNEQFF.

This clonotype was seen a few times. The rearrangement uses TRBV5-6 and TRBJ2-2, with D unresolved. V gave up 1 base and J gave up 1 base, with 11 bases separating them. The CDR3 is 16 amino acids. Germline V gene lookup returns CDR1 SGHDT and CDR2 YYEEEE. In nucleotides, the CDR3 is TGTGCCAGCAGCTTGTCTGCTGGACGGAACACCGGGGAGCTGTTTTTT. Translated: CASSLSAGRNTGELFF.

This clonotype was recorded many times. The genes are TRBV7-9 and TRBJ2-3; the D gene is possibly TRBD2 (5 bases). Germline V gene sequence: CDR1 SEHNR, CDR2 FQNEAQ (reference sequence). V was pared by 2 bases and J by 1 base, with 19 bases between. This CDR3 has 18 amino acids. The CDR3 nucleotides are TGTGCCAGCAGCTTACCCCTCGAGGTGGTGGAGGGCACAGATACGCAGTATTTT. Encoded protein: CASSLPLEVVEGTDTQYF.

This clonotype was counted ten times or more. The chain has TRBV7-2 and TRBJ1-5, with D unresolved. The CDR3 spans 15 residues. Germline CDR1 reads SGHTA; CDR2 reads FQGNSA. V gave up 5 bases and J gave up 0 bases, with 11 bases separating them. Here the CDR3 DNA reads TGTGCCAGCAGCCCCCAGGAGAATAGCAATCAGCCCCAGCATTTT. Residues: CASSPQENSNQPQHF. Complete variable domain (other parts from reference TRBV7-2 and TRBJ1-5): GAGVSQSPSNKVTEKGKDVELRCDPISGHTALYWYRQSLGQGLEFLIYFQGNSAPDKSGLPSDRFSAERTGGSVSTLTIQRTQQEDSAVYLCASSPQENSNQPQHFGDGTRLSIL.

This clonotype was counted at least ten times. V and J are TRBV5-1 and TRBJ1-1; 10 positions agree with TRBD1. CDR1 and CDR2 from the germline V gene are SGHRS and YFSETQ. Germline trimming cut 1 base from V and 4 bases from J; bases unmatched to any gene: 4. This CDR3 is built from 15 residues. CDR3 coding DNA: TGCGCCAGCAGCTTGTGGGGGGACAGGGGCACTGAAGCTTTCTTT. Its translation is CASSLWGDRGTEAFF. The variable domain in full, with the rest retrieved from reference TRBV5-1 and TRBJ1-1, is KAGVTQTPRYLIKTRGQQVTLSCSPISGHRSVSWYQQTPGQGLQFLFEYFSETQRNKGNFPGRFSGRQFSNSRSEMNVSTLELGDSALYLCASSLWGDRGTEAFFGQGTRLTVV.

As regards this clonotype: Just one base apart from a much larger clone, this may be a read error. The chain uses TRBV5-4 and TRBJ2-5; no definite D call. The CDR3 length is 13 residues. Germline values: CDR1 SGHNT, CDR2 YYREEE (reference sequence). The CDR3 coding sequence is TGTGTCAGCAGCTTGGATTCTCCGGAGACCCAGTACTTC. It translates to CVSSLDSPETQYF.

This clonotype appeared many times. The CDR3 coding sequence is TGCGCCAGCAGCTTGGAGGGGGCGCCCTACAATGAGCAGTTCTTC. This translates into CASSLEGAPYNEQFF. The chain combines TRBV5-1 with TRBJ2-1, with TRBD1 identical over 7 bases. The J segment lost 2 bases and the V segment lost 0 bases, leaving 2 bases of the junction unmatched. Germline loops: CDR1 SGHRS, CDR2 YFSETQ. The CDR3 totals 15 residues.

This clonotype came up many times. The chain is built from TRBV7-2 and TRBJ2-2; 8 bases are a match to TRBD2. V trimming: 3 bases; J trimming: 6 bases; junction bases outside the gene matches: 9. The germline V gene encodes CDR1 SGHTA and CDR2 FQGNSA. This CDR3 is 16 amino acids long. The CDR3 spells CASSFSGTRFAGELFF. The CDR3 coding sequence is TGTGCCAGCAGCTTCTCCGGGACTAGGTTCGCCGGGGAGCTGTTTTTT.

Comment on this clonotype: This could be a read error, since a much larger clone is one nucleotide away. The rearrangement links TRBV4-3 to TRBJ2-3; the D gene is possibly TRBD1 (5 bases). The J call is doubtful: the DNA matches TRBJ1-5 better. The CDR3 has 14 residues. Per the germline V gene, CDR1 is LGHNA and CDR2 is YSLEER. This CDR3 is CASSQGLARDTQHF. The CDR3 DNA reads TGCGCCAGCAGCCAGGGACTAGCACGGGATACGCAGCATTTT.

This clonotype was observed many times. V and J are TRBV7-8 and TRBJ1-5; D gene ambiguous. There are 10 residues in the CDR3. Per germline, CDR1 SGHVS and CDR2 FQNEAQ. Trimming cost V 5 bases and J 12 bases, with 8 bases left between them. DNA of the CDR3: TGTGCCAGCAGCCGACCCTTCCAGCATTTT. It translates to CASSRPFQHF.

This clonotype was seen many times. This rearrangement joins TRBV7-9 to TRBJ2-1; D not certain. From germline, CDR1 is SEHNR and CDR2 FQNEAQ (reference sequence). Trimming left V 0 bases short and J 8 bases short, with 5 bases between. CDR3 length: 12 residues. CDR3 sequence: CASSLAGYEQFF. The CDR3 region has the DNA TGTGCCAGCAGCTTAGCGGGGTATGAGCAGTTCTTC.

This clonotype has a count of ten or more. The gene calls are TRBV20-1 and TRBJ1-5; D is unclear. CDR3 length equals 12 residues. Germline CDR1 and CDR2: DFQATT and SNEGSKA (reference sequence). V lost 0 bases and J 1 base, leaving 1 base between the germline ends. CDR3 nucleotide sequence: TGCAGTGCTAGAGAAAGCAATCAGCCCCAGCATTTT. It is translated as CSARESNQPQHF.

The genes are TRBV7-3 and TRBJ2-3; a weak D match, TRBD1 (5 bases). The V and J ends lost 5 bases and 0 bases respectively, with 15 bases between them. This CDR3 is 16 amino acids long. Germline CDR1 and CDR2: SGHTA and FQGTGA. CDR3 region: CASSERGGISTDTQYF. Here the CDR3 DNA reads TGTGCCAGCAGCGAAAGGGGCGGAATTAGCACAGATACGCAGTATTTT.

This clonotype has a count of ten or more. J is TRBJ2-1 and V is TRBV20-1, with TRBD1 identical over 10 bases. The junction had 10 bases not matched to a gene; V was cut back by 6 bases and J by 8 bases. The CDR3 loop spans 14 amino acids. Germline V gene data show CDR1 as DFQATT and CDR2 as SNEGSKA (reference sequence). The DNA for the CDR3 is TGCAGTGCCCCGATGGGCGGGACAGGGGATGAGCAGTTCTTC. Translating gives CSAPMGGTGDEQFF.